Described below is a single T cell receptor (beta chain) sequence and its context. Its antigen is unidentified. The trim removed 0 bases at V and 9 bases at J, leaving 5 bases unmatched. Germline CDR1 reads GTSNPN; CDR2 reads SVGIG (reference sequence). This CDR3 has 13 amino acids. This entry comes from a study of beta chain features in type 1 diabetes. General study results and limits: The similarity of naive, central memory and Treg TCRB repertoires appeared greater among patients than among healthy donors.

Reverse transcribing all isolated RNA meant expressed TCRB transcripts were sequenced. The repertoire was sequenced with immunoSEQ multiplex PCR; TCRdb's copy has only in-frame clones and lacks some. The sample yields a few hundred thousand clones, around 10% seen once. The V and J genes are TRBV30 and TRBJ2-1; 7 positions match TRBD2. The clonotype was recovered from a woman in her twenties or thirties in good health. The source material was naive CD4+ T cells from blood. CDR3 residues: CAWSVRREIEQFF. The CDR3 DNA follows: TGTGCCTGGAGTGTACGGCGGGAGATTGAGCAGTTCTTC.